A single sample is the source of the 20 T cell receptor beta chains below, sequenced in a study of T cell responses to AZD1222 COVID-19 vaccine. Using immunoSEQ multiplex PCR, the repertoire was profiled, and TCRdb retains in-frame clones only, with some absent. The sample consists of around 120,000 clones, roughly 91% of them appearing once. Sequenced material: peripheral blood, taken 28 days after the second AZD1222 dose. The origin of the receptors is an adult who received the AZD1222 COVID-19 vaccine.

V and J are TRBV11-2 and TRBJ2-5; 10 bases agree with TRBD2. The CDR3 has 13 amino acids. Germline V gene lookup returns CDR1 SGHAT and CDR2 FQNNGV. V lost 5 bases and J lost 13; bases outside the gene matches: 10. The CDR3 DNA sequence: TGTGCCAGCAGCCTTGGGCTAGCGGGAGAAGGGTACTTC. The encoded protein is CASSLGLAGEGYF.

The rearrangement uses TRBV12-3 or TRBV12-4 and TRBJ2-2; D remains ambiguous. The CDR3 spans 12 residues. Trimming removed 3 bases from V and 6 bases from J, with 5 bases in between. The CDR3 loop reads CASSFGAGELFF. The CDR3, as DNA: TGTGCCAGCAGTTTTGGGGCCGGGGAGCTGTTTTTT.

This rearrangement joins TRBV5-4 to TRBJ2-7; 9 bases are a match to TRBD2. CDR1 is SGHNT and CDR2 is YYREEE in the germline V gene (reference sequence). The CDR3 is 15 residues long. With 0 bases clipped from V and 1 base from J, the junction kept 2 bases outside the gene matches. As DNA, the CDR3 is TGTGCCAGCAGCTTGGTAGCGGGAGAATCCTACGAGCAGTACTTC. Amino acid sequence: CASSLVAGESYEQYF.

J is TRBJ1-5 and V is TRBV4-1, with a possible D match to TRBD1 (5 bases). Germline V gives CDR1 MGHRA, CDR2 YSYEKL. The CDR3 totals 15 residues. V was pared by 3 bases and J by 9 bases, with 18 bases between. CDR3 sequence reads: CASSHLGERGMPQHF. The CDR3 coding sequence is TGCGCCAGCAGCCACCTGGGGGAAAGAGGTATGCCCCAGCATTTT.

The chain joins TRBV5-1 to TRBJ1-4, with D hard to call. This CDR3 is built from 14 residues. From germline, CDR1 is SGHRS and CDR2 YFSETQ. The V end was cut by 2 bases, the J end by 4 bases, with 9 bases between. This CDR3 reads CASSFSQSNEKLFF. CDR3 DNA sequence: TGCGCCAGCAGCTTCAGCCAGAGTAATGAAAAACTGTTTTTT.

The V gene is TRBV28, the J gene TRBJ1-3; 10 bases match TRBD1. After removal of 6 bases from V and 8 bases from J, the junction contained 4 bases not matched to a gene. This CDR3 contains 13 residues. From germline, CDR1 is MDHEN and CDR2 SYDVKM. The CDR3 protein is CASRGTGADTIYF. Here the CDR3 DNA reads TGTGCCAGCAGGGGGACAGGGGCGGACACCATATATTTT. The entire variable domain, with the rest obtained from reference TRBV28 and TRBJ1-3, is as follows: DVKVTQSSRYLVKRTGEKVFLECVQDMDHENMFWYRQDPGLGLRLIYFSYDVKMKEKGDIPEGYSVSREKKERFSLILESASTNQTSMYLCASRGTGADTIYFGEGSWLTVV.

The rearrangement links TRBV2 to TRBJ1-5, with D maybe TRBD1 (5 bases). The germline V gene encodes CDR1 SNHLY and CDR2 FYNNEI. CDR3 size: 16 residues. Between the trimmed V and J ends, which lost 7 bases and 0 bases, there was a span of 16 bases. CDR3 amino acids: CASKQRGTYSNQPQHF. CDR3 in DNA: TGTGCCAGCAAACAAAGGGGAACATATAGCAATCAGCCCCAGCATTTT.

The V gene is TRBV3-1 (or the pseudogene TRBV3-2), the J gene TRBJ1-2; D may be TRBD1 (5 bases). V shed 3 bases and J shed 4 bases, with 9 bases lying between them. The CDR3 totals 13 residues. Germline V gene lookup returns CDR1 LGHDT and CDR2 YNNKEL (reference sequence). In DNA, the CDR3 is TGTGCCAGCAGCCAGGGACGGATCTATGGCTACACCTTC. Its protein is CASSQGRIYGYTF.

The V and J genes are TRBV28 and TRBJ1-4; a possible D gene is TRBD1 (6 bases). The CDR3 has 17 amino acids. Trimming pared 7 bases from V and 0 bases from J, leaving 18 bases between. In germline, CDR1 is MDHEN, CDR2 SYDVKM. The DNA of the CDR3 is TGTGCCAGCACCCCGCTCGGGGGGCTAACAACTAATGAAAAACTGTTTTTT. It is translated as CASTPLGGLTTNEKLFF.

The chain recombines TRBV2 with TRBJ1-1; D is ambiguous. This CDR3 has 15 residues. CDR1 is SNHLY and CDR2 is FYNNEI in the germline V gene. V lost 2 bases and J 4 bases, leaving 14 bases between the germline ends. CDR3 in DNA: TGTGCCAGCAGTGAACAACCGGCGGGAACCACTGAAGCTTTCTTT. The encoded protein is CASSEQPAGTTEAFF.

V gene TRBV25-1 combines with J gene TRBJ2-1, with D possibly being TRBD1 (6 bases). The germline V gene encodes CDR1 MGHDK and CDR2 SYGVNS. This CDR3 is built from 13 residues. Trimming took off 3 bases at V and 7 bases at J, with 10 bases between the two ends. The CDR3 DNA reads as TGTGCCAGCAGTGAGTACAGGGTAAATGAGCAGTTCTTC. Protein product: CASSEYRVNEQFF.

The rearrangement uses TRBV28 and TRBJ1-5; tentatively, D is TRBD1 (6 bases). Germline-derived CDR1 and CDR2 are MDHEN and SYDVKM. This CDR3 spans 15 amino acids. Trimming shortened V by 6 bases and J by 5 bases, and 17 bases separated the two germline ends. The CDR3: CASSTPGASYQPQHF. CDR3 sequence (DNA): TGTGCCAGCAGCACCCCGGGGGCCAGTTATCAGCCCCAGCATTTT.

This clone was seen many times. V is TRBV9 and J is TRBJ2-2; no clear D gene. The CDR3 contains 13 residues. V lost 3 bases and J 5 bases, leaving 8 bases between the germline ends. The germline V gene has CDR1 SGDLS and CDR2 YYNGEE. The CDR3 loop is CASSGLITGELFF. The DNA for the CDR3 is TGTGCCAGCAGCGGCCTAATAACCGGGGAGCTGTTTTTT. The full variable domain, completed using reference TRBV9 and TRBJ2-2, is DSGVTQTPKHLITATGQRVTLRCSPRSGDLSVYWYQQSLDQGLQFLIQYYNGEERAKGNILERFSAQQFPDLHSELNLSSLELGDSALYFCASSGLITGELFFGEGSRLTVL.

The genes are TRBV3-1 (or the pseudogene TRBV3-2) and TRBJ1-1, with 8 bases identical to TRBD1. Germline V gene sequence: CDR1 LGHDT, CDR2 YNNKEL (reference sequence). CDR3 length equals 18 residues. V dropped 4 bases and J dropped 3; count of bases not matched to a gene: 16. For the CDR3, the DNA is TGTGCCAGCAGCCCGACCGGGACAGGTGGGGGGTGGGACACTGAAGCTTTCTTT. It codes for CASSPTGTGGGWDTEAFF.

The chain has TRBV12-5 and TRBJ1-1; 7 bases fit TRBD1. The CDR3 totals 14 residues. Germline V lookup: CDR1 LGHNT, CDR2 FRNRAP. The J segment lost 6 bases and the V segment lost 2 bases, leaving 6 bases of the junction unmatched. The CDR3 sequence is CASGLKGARPEAFF. CDR3 bases: TGTGCTAGTGGTTTGAAGGGGGCGCGGCCTGAAGCTTTCTTT.

This chain joins TRBV28 and TRBJ1-2; maybe TRBD1 (5 bases). The CDR3 runs 13 residues. CDR1 MDHEN and CDR2 SYDVKM come from the germline V gene. V dropped 8 bases and J dropped 0 bases, with 10 bases sitting between them. Written as DNA, the CDR3 is TGTGCCAGCGGGGGGGGTTCTAACTATGGCTACACCTTC. This sequence encodes CASGGGSNYGYTF.

V and J are TRBV6-5 and TRBJ2-7, with a possible D match to TRBD1 (6 bases). The ends were cut back, 2 bases at V and 7 bases at J, with 21 bases in the middle. The CDR3 totals 16 residues. CDR1 and CDR2 (germline): MNHEY, SVGAGI. Written as DNA, the CDR3 is TGTGCCAGCAGTTACGGCCAGGGGTATCCATTACGGGAGCAGTACTTC. The encoded protein is CASSYGQGYPLREQYF.

The chain links TRBV5-1 to TRBJ2-5; no definite D call. Germline V gives CDR1 SGHRS, CDR2 YFSETQ. The CDR3 loop spans 12 amino acids. The V gene lost 5 bases and the J gene lost 3 bases, with 8 bases spanning the gap. For the CDR3, the DNA is TGCGCCAGCAGAGCGACTGAAGAGACCCAGTACTTC. Translation: CASRATEETQYF.

The chain recombines TRBV7-9 with TRBJ2-7, with D tentatively TRBD1 (6 bases). In germline, CDR1 is SEHNR, CDR2 FQNEAQ (reference sequence). V gave up 1 base and J gave up 2 bases, with 12 bases separating them. The CDR3 extends over 15 amino acids. Written as DNA, the CDR3 is TGTGCCAGCAGCTTAGAGGGACATACAGCCTACGAGCAGTACTTC. It is translated as CASSLEGHTAYEQYF.

This clone was seen just once. J is TRBJ1-6 and V is TRBV30; unclear D gene. V was cut by 0 bases and J by 3 bases, with 15 bases left in between. The V gene's germline CDR1 is GTSNPN and CDR2 SVGIG (reference sequence). CDR3 size: 17 residues. The CDR3 here is CAWSVRPRQNYNSPLHF. CDR3 bases: TGTGCCTGGAGTGTACGCCCCCGGCAGAACTATAATTCACCCCTCCACTTT.